This paragraph reports one TCR beta chain. Assay used: immunoSEQ multiplex PCR; TCRdb lists only in-frame clones, some missing. The data contain approximately 280,000 clones, 80% to 95% of them singletons. This sample is part of a study of blood T cell repertoires in COVID-19. About the study: Collection of acute and convalescent COVID-19 samples took place in the United States, Italy and Spain.

Trimming stripped 0 bases from V and 3 bases from J, with 9 bases between. The length of the CDR3 is 14 residues. Germline V gene lookup returns CDR1 ENHRY and CDR2 SYGVKD. Enrolment of Seattle patients took place during active infection, and they were followed longitudinally. The chain links TRBV10-3 to TRBJ2-7; a possible D gene is TRBD1 (5 bases). The TCR sequence derives from a woman in her thirties with COVID-19, enrolled during active disease. The sequenced sample was peripheral blood. The CDR3 loop is CAISESDNRYEQYF. CDR3 bases: TGTGCCATCAGTGAGTCGGACAATCGCTACGAGCAGTACTTC.